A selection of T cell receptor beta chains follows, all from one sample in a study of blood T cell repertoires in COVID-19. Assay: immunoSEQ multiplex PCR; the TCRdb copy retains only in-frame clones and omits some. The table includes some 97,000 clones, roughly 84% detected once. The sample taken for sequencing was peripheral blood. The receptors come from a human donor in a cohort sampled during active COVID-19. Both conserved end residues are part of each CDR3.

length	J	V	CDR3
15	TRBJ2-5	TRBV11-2	CASSFLAGTQETQYF
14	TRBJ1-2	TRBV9	CASSANGASYGYTF
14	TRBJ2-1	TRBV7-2	CASSSRQGANEQFF
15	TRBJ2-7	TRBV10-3	CAISELVKSSYEQYF
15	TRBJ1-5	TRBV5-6	CASSPGGSGNQPQHF
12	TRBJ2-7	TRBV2	CASRDNIYEQYF
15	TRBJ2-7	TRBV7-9	CASRSGTAVSYEQYF
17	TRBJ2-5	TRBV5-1	CASSLAPTGGERETQYF
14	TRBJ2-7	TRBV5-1	CASGIGGEPYEQYF
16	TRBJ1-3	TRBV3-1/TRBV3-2	CASSQGGQQAGNTIYF
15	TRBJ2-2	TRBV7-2	CASSTYRVDTGELFF
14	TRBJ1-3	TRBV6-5	CASSRDFSGNTIYF
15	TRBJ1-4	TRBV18	CASSPRGGANEKLFF
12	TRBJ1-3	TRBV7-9	CASSLGQLTIYF
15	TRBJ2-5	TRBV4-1	CASSQGTQGQETQYF
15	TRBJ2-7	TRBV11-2	CASSYGQGITYEQYF
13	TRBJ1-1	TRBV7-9	CASSLDMNTEAFF
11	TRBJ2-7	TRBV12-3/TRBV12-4	CASSLGGEQYF
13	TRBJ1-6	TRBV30	CAWHSQGGSPLHF
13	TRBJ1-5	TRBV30	CAWGPSSNQPQHF
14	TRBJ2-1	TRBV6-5	CASRGEYSYNEQFF
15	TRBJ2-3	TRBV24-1	CATSDSIAGTDTQYF
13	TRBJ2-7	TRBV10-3	CAIAKTSGYEQYF
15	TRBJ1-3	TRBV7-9	CASSSPGGSGNTIYF
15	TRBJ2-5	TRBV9	CASSPQGLFQETQYF
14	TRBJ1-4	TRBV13	CASSFGRGSEKLFF
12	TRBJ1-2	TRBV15	CATSRDSYGYTF
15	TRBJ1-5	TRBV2	CASSDEGAGNQPQHF
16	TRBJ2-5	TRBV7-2	CASSSTGQGVGETQYF
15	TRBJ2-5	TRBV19	CASRRTGTSRETQYF
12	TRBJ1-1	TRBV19	CASTGGNTEAFF
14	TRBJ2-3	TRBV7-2	CASSLGSGTDTQYF
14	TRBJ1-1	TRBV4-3	CASSQGTMNTEAFF
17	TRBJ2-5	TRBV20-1	CSASFWTGSAPRETQYF
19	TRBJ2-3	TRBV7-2	CASSWTHSKGAGRTDTQYF
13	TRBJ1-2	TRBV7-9	CASSYPPLQGYTF
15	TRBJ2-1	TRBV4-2	CASSQASLADNEQFF
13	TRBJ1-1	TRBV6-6	CASSDRENTEAFF
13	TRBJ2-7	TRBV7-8	CASSLGSGVEQYF
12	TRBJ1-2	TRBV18	CASSHRDDGYTF
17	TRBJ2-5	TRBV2	CASSARRLAGGRETQYF
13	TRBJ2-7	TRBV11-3	CASSPDRMGEQYF
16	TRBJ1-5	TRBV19	CASSPLDWLSNQPQHF
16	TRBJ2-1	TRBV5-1	CASSGLLTSGREEQFF
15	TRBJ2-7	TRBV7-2	CASSPISGGVYEQYF
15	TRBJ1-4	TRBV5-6	CASFPGGKKAEKLFF
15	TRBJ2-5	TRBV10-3	CAISESEGSQETQYF
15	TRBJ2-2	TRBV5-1	CASSLGGVGTGELFF
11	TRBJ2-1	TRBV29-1	CSVYRGGEQFF
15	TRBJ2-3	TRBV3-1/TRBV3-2	CASSQAGRGGNTQYF
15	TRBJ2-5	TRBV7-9	CASSEGDRLFETQYF
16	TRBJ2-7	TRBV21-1	CASSKSFSRGIYEQYF
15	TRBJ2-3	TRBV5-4	CASSQTSGRGDTQYF